This entry is about one TCR beta chain. The data originate from a study of T cell responses to AZD1222 COVID-19 vaccine. V was cut by 7 bases and J by 7 bases, with 16 bases left in between. CDR1 ENHRY and CDR2 SYGVKD come from the germline V gene. There are 13 residues in the CDR3. The analysis combined second doses at about 4 or about 12 weeks. Only in-frame clones appear in the TCRdb table, and some are missing; sequencing was by immunoSEQ multiplex PCR. The sample yields about 150,000 clones, around 93% seen once. The chain combines TRBV10-3 with TRBJ1-1; TRBD1 might be the D (6 bases). Here the sequenced sample was peripheral blood, taken 28 days after the second AZD1222 dose. This receptor was taken from an adult who received the AZD1222 COVID-19 vaccine. The CDR3 here is CAINTGYEGEAFF. The CDR3, as DNA: TGTGCCATCAATACAGGGTATGAAGGTGAAGCTTTCTTT.